This passage covers 19 T cell receptor beta chains from one sample sequenced in a study of T cells in women clearing cervical HPV infection. Profiled with immunoSEQ multiplex PCR; TCRdb holds only in-frame clones, not every one. The sample shows 30,000 to 45,000 clones, and less than 9% sits with its ten largest clones. Sequenced input: blood buffy coat. The source is a woman between 18 and 70 years old with a cervical HPV16 infection that either progressed to CIN3+ or cleared (not recorded which).

Regarding this clone: The DNA ends 3 residues before the CDR3 does, and the rest of the CDR3 is filled in from the germline J gene. The chain uses TRBV7-2 and TRBJ1-2; tentatively, D is TRBD1 (5 bases). Germline V gene data show CDR1 as SGHTA and CDR2 as FQGNSA. The CDR3 is 13 residues long. CDR3 in amino acids: CASKRGGWGDYTF. CDR3 bases read: TGTGCCAGCAAGCGCGGGGGTTGGGGGGAC. Together with reference TRBV7-2 and TRBJ1-2, the CDR3 gives the full variable domain: GAGVSQSPSNKVTEKGKDVELRCDPISGHTALYWYRQSLGQGLEFLIYFQGNSAPDKSGLPSDRFSAERTGGSVSTLTIQRTQQEDSAVYLCASKRGGWGDYTFGSGTRLTVV.

A word on this clone: The missing CDR3 end, 3 residues past where the read stops, is filled in from the germline J gene. This chain links TRBV28 with TRBJ2-7; the match to TRBD2 covers 7 bases. This CDR3 is built from 15 residues. The V and J ends lost 7 bases and 2 bases, in that order; junction bases with no gene match: 11. Germline V gene lookup returns CDR1 MDHEN and CDR2 SYDVKM. The sequenced CDR3 bases are TGTGCCAGCAAGAATTACCGCGGGGGTCCCTACGAG. Its protein is CASKNYRGGPYE. The entire CDR3 protein reads CASKNYRGGPYEQYF.

Details on this clone: The read ends 3 residues early relative to the CDR3; the germline J gene fills the gap. The rearrangement uses TRBV7-2 and TRBJ2-7, with D possibly TRBD1 on 6 matching bases. V was trimmed by 1 base and J by 6 bases, leaving 10 bases between them. The CDR3 runs 13 residues. Germline V CDR1 and CDR2: SGHTA, FQGNSA. CDR3 region: CASSLGGGSEQYF. The DNA read from the CDR3 is TGTGCCAGCAGCTTAGGAGGGGGTAGCGAG. The whole variable domain, remainder taken from reference TRBV7-2 and TRBJ2-7, is GAGVSQSPSNKVTEKGKDVELRCDPISGHTALYWYRQSLGQGLEFLIYFQGNSAPDKSGLPSDRFSAERTGGSVSTLTIQRTQQEDSAVYLCASSLGGGSEQYFGPGTRLTVT.

Concerning this clone: Read data end 3 residues before the CDR3 end; the end is taken from the germline J gene. The V and J genes are TRBV20-1 and TRBJ1-6; tentatively, D is TRBD1 (6 bases). Trimming shortened V by 1 base and J by 7 bases, and 17 bases separated the two germline ends. CDR1 DFQATT and CDR2 SNEGSKA come from the germline V gene (reference sequence). The CDR3 spans 16 residues. CDR3 bases read: TGCAGTGCTAGAGGCTATAGGACAGCGTCAAATTCACCC. Residues: CSARGYRTASNSP. The full CDR3 is CSARGYRTASNSPLHF.

In the case of this clone: From the germline J gene comes the end of the CDR3, since the read stops 3 residues before it. This chain uses TRBV7-9 with TRBJ1-2; 9 bases are shared with TRBD1. The CDR3 runs 15 residues. The V gene end was trimmed by 3 bases and the J gene end by 5 bases; junction bases not matched to a gene: 7. Germline-derived CDR1 and CDR2 are SEHNR and FQNEAQ (reference sequence). CDR3 sequence: CASSLDGTGWYGYTF. The DNA read from the CDR3 is TGTGCCAGCAGCTTGGACGGGACAGGGTGGTATGGC. The full variable domain, in which reference TRBV7-9 and TRBJ1-2 provide the parts outside the CDR3, is DTGVSQNPRHKITKRGQNVTFRCDPISEHNRLYWYRQTLGQGPEFLTYFQNEAQLEKSRLLSDRFSAERPKGSFSTLEIQRTEQGDSAMYLCASSLDGTGWYGYTFGSGTRLTVV.

Concerning this clone itself: The read finishes 3 residues shy of the CDR3 end, and the germline J gene is used to complete it. The chain joins TRBV19 to TRBJ1-3; D possibly corresponds to TRBD1 (6 bases). Germline V gives CDR1 LNHDA, CDR2 SQIVND (reference sequence). This CDR3 region has 15 residues. V shed 8 bases and J shed 3 bases, with 17 bases lying between them. CDR3 bases read: TGTGCCAGTCGAGGGGGAACCGCCCTTGGAAACACC. Its protein is CASRGGTALGNT. The full CDR3 is CASRGGTALGNTIYF.

In the case of this clone: The CDR3 end lies 3 residues beyond the end of the read and is filled in from the germline J gene. This rearrangement joins TRBV5-1 to TRBJ1-1; 8 bases match TRBD1. Germline V gene sequence: CDR1 SGHRS, CDR2 YFSETQ. The CDR3 is 13 amino acids. The V and J ends lost 3 bases and 7 bases, in that order; junction bases with no gene match: 5. CDR3 bases read: TGCGCCAGCAGCTCCGGACAGGGCCGTGAA. It codes for CASSSGQGRE. The complete CDR3 reads CASSSGQGREAFF. The whole variable domain, remainder taken from reference TRBV5-1 and TRBJ1-1, is KAGVTQTPRYLIKTRGQQVTLSCSPISGHRSVSWYQQTPGQGLQFLFEYFSETQRNKGNFPGRFSGRQFSNSRSEMNVSTLELGDSALYLCASSSGQGREAFFGQGTRLTVV.

A word on this clone: From the germline J gene comes the end of the CDR3, since the read stops 3 residues before it. The chain combines TRBV19 with TRBJ2-7; tentative D call: TRBD1 (8 bases). The germline gives CDR1 LNHDA, CDR2 SQIVND (reference sequence). The V gene lost 5 bases and the J gene lost 2 bases, with 16 bases spanning the gap. CDR3 size: 15 residues. The part of the CDR3 DNA that was read is TGTGCCAGTAGTCCAGCGGGACAGGTAACCTACGAG. Protein product: CASSPAGQVTYE. The CDR3 in its entirety is CASSPAGQVTYEQYF. Filled out from reference TRBV19 and TRBJ2-7, the complete variable domain reads DGGITQSPKYLFRKEGQNVTLSCEQNLNHDAMYWYRQDPGQGLRLIYYSQIVNDFQKGDIAEGYSVSREKKESFPLTVTSAQKNPTAFYLCASSPAGQVTYEQYFGPGTRLTVT.

On this clone itself: Coverage ceases 3 residues before the CDR3 finishes, and the germline J gene fills in the end. The chain carries TRBV2 and TRBJ1-1, with D possibly matching TRBD1 (6 bases). V shed 6 bases and J shed 0 bases, with 11 bases lying between them. CDR1 is SNHLY and CDR2 is FYNNEI in the germline V gene. This CDR3 contains 14 residues. CDR3 DNA (partial): TGTGCCAGCAGACAGGGTCATATGAACACTGAA. Its protein is CASRQGHMNTE. The full-length CDR3 reads as CASRQGHMNTEAFF.

Notes on this clone: From the germline J gene comes the end of the CDR3, since the read stops 3 residues before it. The chain uses TRBV7-2 and TRBJ2-4, with 8 bases fitting TRBD1. CDR3 length: 14 residues. Germline V gene lookup returns CDR1 SGHTA and CDR2 FQGNSA. CDR3 region: CASSEGQGNYGQYF. CDR3 DNA (partial): TGTGCCAGCAGTGAAGGACAGGGCAACTATGGT.

In the case of this clone: The read terminates 3 residues ahead of where the CDR3 ends, so the germline J gene completes it. The identical CDR3 is also encoded by other nucleotide sequences in the sample. The V call is TRBV18, the J call TRBJ1-2; D is unresolved. Trimming removed 3 bases from V and 0 bases from J, with 11 bases in between. The CDR3 is made up of 15 amino acids. Germline CDR1 is KGHSH and CDR2 is LQKENI. The covered CDR3 bases are TGTGCCAGCTCACCCACTAACCGGCCTAACTATGGC. It specifies CASSPTNRPNYG. The complete CDR3 protein is CASSPTNRPNYGYTF.

In the case of this clone: With the read ending 3 residues before the CDR3 end, the germline J gene is used to fill in that end. This rearrangement joins TRBV19 to TRBJ2-3, with D perhaps matching TRBD2 (6 bases). The CDR3 is made up of 13 amino acids. CDR1 LNHDA and CDR2 SQIVND come from the germline V gene (reference sequence). CDR3 in amino acids: CASSGQGGQPQYF. The sequenced CDR3 bases are TGTGCCAGTAGTGGGCAGGGAGGTCAGCCG.

Points on this clone: The read terminates 3 residues ahead of where the CDR3 ends, so the germline J gene completes it. The chain joins TRBV30 to TRBJ2-2; TRBD2 matches at 8 bases. Germline CDR1 is GTSNPN and CDR2 is SVGIG (reference sequence). The ends lost 2 bases at V and 7 bases at J; junction bases unmatched: 9. The CDR3 is 15 amino acids. CDR3 bases read: TGTGCCTGGAGTTGGTGGCGGGGGGAGTTCGGGGAG. This codes for CAWSWWRGEFGE. The entire CDR3 sequence reads CAWSWWRGEFGELFF.

Worth noting for this clone: The read gets to within 3 residues of the CDR3 end, and the germline J gene fills in the rest. The rearrangement links TRBV12-3 or TRBV12-4 to TRBJ2-3; D unresolved. V lost 3 bases and J 8 bases, leaving 6 bases between the germline ends. CDR3 size: 11 residues. The part of the CDR3 DNA that was read is TGTGCCAGCAGTTTTAGTGGTACG. It codes for CASSFSGT. The entire CDR3 is CASSFSGTQYF.

Points on this clone: The sequenced fragment ends 3 residues before the CDR3 boundary, so the rest is inferred from the germline J gene. V gene TRBV12-5 combines with J gene TRBJ2-3; TRBD2 agrees at 12 bases. Trimming took 2 bases from V and 0 from J; bases not matched to a gene: 9. CDR1 is LGHNT, CDR2 FRNRAP, per germline. The CDR3 has 19 residues. CDR3 bases read: TGTGCTAGTGGTTTGAGGGTGCTAGCGGGGGGGCCTAGCACAGATACG. It yields the protein CASGLRVLAGGPSTDT. The complete CDR3 sequence is CASGLRVLAGGPSTDTQYF.

Of note for this clone: The read finishes 3 residues shy of the CDR3 end, and the germline J gene is used to complete it. The chain has TRBV10-3 and TRBJ1-2, with TRBD1 matching 10 bases. The CDR3 is 13 amino acids. Germline V gene lookup returns CDR1 ENHRY and CDR2 SYGVKD. Partial CDR3 DNA: TGTGCCATCAGTTTGGGACAGGGGATGAGC. Protein sequence: CAISLGQGMS. The full CDR3 protein is CAISLGQGMSYTF.

Worth noting for this clone: The CDR3 extends 3 residues past the end of the read, so its final part is completed from the germline J gene. The genes are TRBV10-3 and TRBJ1-2, with D perhaps matching TRBD1 (6 bases). Germline V gene lookup returns CDR1 ENHRY and CDR2 SYGVKD. V was shortened by 4 bases and J by 6 bases, with 9 bases between the two germline ends. This CDR3 spans 12 amino acids. The covered CDR3 bases are TGTGCCATCAGTGCGGGGACAAATGGC. Translation gives CAISAGTNG. The complete CDR3 protein is CAISAGTNGYTF.

As concerns this clone: Read coverage stops 3 residues before the CDR3 terminus; the germline J gene supplies the remainder. The rearrangement links TRBV5-4 to TRBJ1-1; 8 bases are shared with TRBD1. The CDR3 is 14 amino acids. V was pared by 2 bases and J by 5 bases, with 5 bases of the junction left unmatched. Germline CDR1 SGHNT, CDR2 YYREEE (reference sequence). The CDR3: CASSLLQGVTEAFF. CDR3 DNA, as far as it was read: TGTGCCAGCAGCTTACTACAGGGGGTAACTGAA.

As concerns this clone: The sequenced fragment ends 3 residues before the CDR3 boundary, so the rest is inferred from the germline J gene. V usage is TRBV7-9 and J usage is TRBJ1-2, with no clear D. Germline V gene data show CDR1 as SEHNR and CDR2 as FQNEAQ (reference sequence). The CDR3 length is 13 residues. The CDR3 sequence is CASSFRDSYDYTF. CDR3 bases read: TGTGCCAGCAGCTTTCGAGACTCCTACGAC.